What follows describes a single T cell receptor (beta chain). This CDR3 is 13 amino acids long. Trimming took 4 bases from V and 6 from J, leaving 12 bases between them. Germline CDR1 reads SGHTA; CDR2 reads FQGTGA. Authors' data handling: Amplification with reference gene primers provided the estimates of nucleated cell counts. The data were produced by immunoSEQ multiplex PCR, yet TCRdb's version contains in-frame clones alone and is incomplete. That table furnishes V, J and clone size, whereas the DNA furnished D and trimming. Of approximately 170,000 clones listed, about 85% are singletons. The sample originates from a study of blood T cell repertoires in COVID-19. Turning to the study itself: Samples representing acute and convalescent COVID-19 were sourced from the United States, Italy and Spain.

Sequenced input: peripheral blood. The J gene is TRBJ2-5, the V gene TRBV7-3; TRBD1 is a possible D gene (8 bases). This sequence was found in a man aged 60 to 69 who had recovered from COVID-19. CDR3 sequence reads: CASSSQGGKTQYF. The CDR3 DNA is TGTGCCAGCAGCTCACAGGGGGGGAAGACCCAGTACTTC.